This entry lists 19 T cell receptor beta chains sequenced from one sample in a study of shared clonotypes between healthy human individuals. Some clones are missing from TCRdb's copy, which holds only in-frame ones; the method was immunoSEQ multiplex PCR. This sample has 230,000 or so clones, with 50% to 75% found just once. Sequenced material: memory CD4+ T cells sorted from blood. Subset denoted: CD45RA-negative fraction. These receptor sequences come from a man between 25 and 39 years old in good health.

CDR3: CASSFQDYKTQYF. The CDR3 DNA follows: TGTGCCAGCAGCTTTCAGGACTACAAGACCCAGTACTTC. V and J are TRBV11-2 and TRBJ2-5, with a tentative D call TRBD2 (6 bases). Trimming took 3 bases from V and 6 from J, leaving 11 bases between them. CDR3 size: 13 residues. From germline, CDR1 is SGHAT and CDR2 FQNNGV.

The rearrangement links TRBV5-1 to TRBJ2-1, with D perhaps given as TRBD1 or TRBD2 (6 bases each). Germline lookup yields CDR1 SGHRS and CDR2 YFSETQ. The CDR3 contains 14 residues. Trimming removed 0 bases at V and 9 bases at J, with 13 bases between. Written as DNA, the CDR3 is TGCGCCAGCAGCTTGGTATTGGGGGGCGGTGAGCAGTTCTTC. Amino acids: CASSLVLGGGEQFF. Full variable domain (outside the CDR3, taken from reference TRBV5-1 and TRBJ2-1): KAGVTQTPRYLIKTRGQQVTLSCSPISGHRSVSWYQQTPGQGLQFLFEYFSETQRNKGNFPGRFSGRQFSNSRSEMNVSTLELGDSALYLCASSLVLGGGEQFFGPGTRLTVL.

The chain recombines TRBV6-5 with TRBJ2-1; 8 nucleotides line up with TRBD2. V dropped 7 bases and J dropped 10; count of bases not matched to a gene: 12. The CDR3 runs 14 residues. Per the germline V gene, CDR1 is MNHEY and CDR2 is SVGAGI. The CDR3 DNA is TGTGCCAGCACCGTAGCTAGGACTAGCCCAGAGCAGTTCTTC. It translates to CASTVARTSPEQFF.

This clone was seen only once. The chain couples TRBV29-1 to TRBJ1-3; D is uncertain. The V gene's germline CDR1 is SQVTM and CDR2 ANQGSEA. The CDR3 has 14 amino acids. The V gene lost 6 bases and the J gene lost 2 bases, with 14 bases spanning the gap. The CDR3: CSVELNWPGNTIYF. The CDR3 DNA reads TGCAGCGTCGAACTGAACTGGCCTGGAAACACCATATATTTT.

The genes are TRBV7-8 and TRBJ2-1; 7 bases fit TRBD1. Germline V gene data show CDR1 as SGHVS and CDR2 as FQNEAQ. J was trimmed by 10 bases and V by 5 bases; bases with no gene match: 17. This CDR3 is 16 amino acids long. This chain's CDR3 is CASSPRQASPRGEQFF. The CDR3 DNA is TGTGCCAGCAGCCCTCGACAGGCGAGCCCCAGGGGGGAGCAGTTCTTC.

About this clone itself: Other DNA sequences from this sample encode an identical CDR3 as well. The rearrangement joins TRBV5-1 to TRBJ2-5; 12 positions agree with TRBD2. The germline V gene has CDR1 SGHRS and CDR2 YFSETQ. The CDR3 covers 17 residues. V trimming: 0 bases; J trimming: 1 base; junction bases outside the gene matches: 4. The CDR3 reads CASSLALAGGLQETQYF. The CDR3 DNA sequence: TGCGCCAGCAGCTTGGCACTAGCGGGAGGCCTCCAAGAGACCCAGTACTTC.

V usage is TRBV5-6 and J usage is TRBJ2-1, with D maybe TRBD2 (6 bases). CDR1 SGHDT and CDR2 YYEEEE come from the germline V gene. The CDR3 spans 13 residues. Deletions cut 0 bases from V and 9 bases from J, with 10 bases between. The CDR3 spells CASSLVMGGEQFF. The CDR3 region has the DNA TGTGCCAGCAGCTTGGTCATGGGAGGTGAGCAGTTCTTC.

The chain links TRBV4-1 to TRBJ2-7; either TRBD1 or TRBD2 may supply D (5 bases each). V dropped 4 bases and J dropped 0 bases, with 10 bases sitting between them. From germline, CDR1 is MGHRA and CDR2 YSYEKL. The CDR3 spans 14 residues. The CDR3 spells CASSPRDLSYEQYF. The DNA for the CDR3 is TGCGCCAGCAGCCCTCGGGACCTCTCCTACGAGCAGTACTTC.

The chain has TRBV27 and TRBJ2-4, with 8 bases lining up with TRBD1. V shed 4 bases, J shed 1 base, and the junction held 3 bases outside the gene matches. Germline values: CDR1 MNHEY, CDR2 SMNVEV (reference sequence). The CDR3 loop spans 15 amino acids. The DNA for the CDR3 is TGTGCCAGCAGTTCGACAGGGGCGGCCAAAAACATTCAGTACTTC. This sequence encodes CASSSTGAAKNIQYF.

This clone appeared once. The chain is built from TRBV7-2 and TRBJ2-5, with 11 bases lining up with TRBD2. The J segment lost 4 bases and the V segment lost 4 bases, leaving 2 bases of the junction unmatched. The germline gives CDR1 SGHTA, CDR2 FQGNSA. The CDR3 extends over 14 amino acids. This chain's CDR3 is CASSWTSGLETQYF. The CDR3 bases are TGTGCCAGCAGCTGGACTAGCGGGCTAGAGACCCAGTACTTC.

The CDR3 spells CATSRDFRANNEQFF. DNA for the CDR3: TGTGCCACCAGCAGAGATTTCCGAGCGAATAATGAGCAGTTCTTC. The genes are TRBV15 and TRBJ2-1, with unresolved D. This CDR3 region has 15 residues. Trimming took off 0 bases at V and 7 bases at J, with 13 bases between the two ends. Germline lookup yields CDR1 LNHNV and CDR2 YYDKDF (reference sequence).

This clone was counted only a few times. The gene calls are TRBV10-1 and TRBJ2-3, with unresolved D. Germline V CDR1 and CDR2: WNHNN, SYGVQD (reference sequence). Trimming pared 10 bases from V and 0 bases from J, leaving 11 bases between. This CDR3 region has 13 residues. The CDR3 reads CATATGSTDTQYF. The CDR3 DNA reads TGCGCCACCGCGACGGGTAGCACAGATACGCAGTATTTT.

A few counts support this clone. The chain joins TRBV5-1 to TRBJ2-1; D is uncertain. The V end was cut by 1 base, the J end by 0 bases, with 8 bases between. Per germline, CDR1 SGHRS and CDR2 YFSETQ. This CDR3 contains 15 residues. CDR3 DNA sequence: TGCGCCAGCAGCTTGCCGAGATTCTCCTACAATGAGCAGTTCTTC. It yields the protein CASSLPRFSYNEQFF.

The gene calls are TRBV5-5 and TRBJ2-7; 13 bases align to TRBD2. CDR3 length equals 13 residues. The J segment lost 5 bases and the V segment lost 9 bases, leaving 5 bases of the junction unmatched. Germline lookup yields CDR1 SGHKS and CDR2 YYEKEE (reference sequence). The CDR3 region has the DNA TGTGCCACCAGGACTAGCGGGAGTAACGAGCAGTACTTC. This encodes CATRTSGSNEQYF.

The genes are TRBV6-5 and TRBJ2-7; 12 bases are a match to TRBD2. Germline assignment: CDR1 MNHEY and CDR2 SVGAGI. The V segment lost 8 bases and the J segment 1 base; nucleotides outside the gene matches: 0. The CDR3 has 13 amino acids. The CDR3 nucleotides are TGTGCCAGCGGACTAGCGGGATCCTACGAGCAGTACTTC. Its translation is CASGLAGSYEQYF.

The chain has TRBV2 and TRBJ2-1, with TRBD1 matching over 7 bases. The J segment lost 7 bases and the V segment lost 7 bases, leaving 10 bases of the junction unmatched. The length of the CDR3 is 14 residues. Germline CDR1 SNHLY, CDR2 FYNNEI. In DNA, the CDR3 is TGTGCCAGCAAATTACAGGGGCTGCCGAATGAGCAGTTCTTC. Translation: CASKLQGLPNEQFF.

The CDR3 region is CASSYTTGDQPQHF. Written as DNA, the CDR3 is TGTGCCAGCAGTTACACGACAGGGGATCAGCCCCAGCATTTT. J is TRBJ1-5 and V is TRBV6-5; 8 bases line up with TRBD1. After removal of 2 bases from V and 5 bases from J, the junction contained 2 bases not matched to a gene. The CDR3 length is 14 residues. Germline V gene lookup returns CDR1 MNHEY and CDR2 SVGAGI.

V usage is TRBV27 and J usage is TRBJ2-1; unclear D gene. The germline V gene has CDR1 MNHEY and CDR2 SMNVEV (reference sequence). The ends were cut back, 3 bases at V and 0 bases at J, with 18 bases in the middle. The length of the CDR3 is 18 residues. The CDR3 is CASSFWVGPWSSYNEQFF. CDR3 bases: TGTGCCAGCAGTTTTTGGGTGGGCCCCTGGAGCTCCTACAATGAGCAGTTCTTC.

This chain links TRBV7-2 with TRBJ1-5; D is uncertain. V lost 5 bases and J 7 bases, leaving 9 bases between the germline ends. CDR3 length: 12 amino acids. The germline V gene encodes CDR1 SGHTA and CDR2 FQGNSA. The CDR3 region is CASSPPAQPQHF. The CDR3 nucleotides read TGTGCCAGCAGCCCGCCCGCCCAGCCCCAGCATTTT.